This T cell receptor (beta chain) was recovered during a study of blood T cell repertoires in COVID-19. CDR3 size: 17 residues. V lost 2 bases, J lost 5 bases, and 10 bases stayed unmatched. Germline values: CDR1 LGHDT, CDR2 YNNKEL (reference sequence). Sequencing was performed with immunoSEQ multiplex PCR; in TCRdb, only in-frame clones are kept and a portion is missing. The sample shows around 280,000 clones, approximately 83% of them seen only once. The specimen sequenced was peripheral blood. The J gene is TRBJ2-7, the V gene TRBV3-1 (or the pseudogene TRBV3-2); TRBD2 aligns across 12 bases. The clonotype comes from a woman in her twenties or thirties who had recovered from COVID-19. As DNA, the CDR3 is TGTGCCAGCAGCCAAACTGCCGGGACTAGCGGGCCGAACGAGCAGTACTTC. This codes for CASSQTAGTSGPNEQYF.